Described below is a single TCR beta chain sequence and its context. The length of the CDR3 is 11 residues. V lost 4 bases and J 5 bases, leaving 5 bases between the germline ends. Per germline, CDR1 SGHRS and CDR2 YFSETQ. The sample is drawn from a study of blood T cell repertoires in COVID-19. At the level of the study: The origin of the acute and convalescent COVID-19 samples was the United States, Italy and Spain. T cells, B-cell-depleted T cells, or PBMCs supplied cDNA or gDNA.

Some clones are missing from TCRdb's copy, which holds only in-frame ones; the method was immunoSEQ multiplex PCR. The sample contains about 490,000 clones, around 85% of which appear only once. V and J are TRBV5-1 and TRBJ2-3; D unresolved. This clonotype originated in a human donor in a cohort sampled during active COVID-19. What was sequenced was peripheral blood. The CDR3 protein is CASSLKDTQYF. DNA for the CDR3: TGCGCCAGCAGCCTTAAAGATACGCAGTATTTT.